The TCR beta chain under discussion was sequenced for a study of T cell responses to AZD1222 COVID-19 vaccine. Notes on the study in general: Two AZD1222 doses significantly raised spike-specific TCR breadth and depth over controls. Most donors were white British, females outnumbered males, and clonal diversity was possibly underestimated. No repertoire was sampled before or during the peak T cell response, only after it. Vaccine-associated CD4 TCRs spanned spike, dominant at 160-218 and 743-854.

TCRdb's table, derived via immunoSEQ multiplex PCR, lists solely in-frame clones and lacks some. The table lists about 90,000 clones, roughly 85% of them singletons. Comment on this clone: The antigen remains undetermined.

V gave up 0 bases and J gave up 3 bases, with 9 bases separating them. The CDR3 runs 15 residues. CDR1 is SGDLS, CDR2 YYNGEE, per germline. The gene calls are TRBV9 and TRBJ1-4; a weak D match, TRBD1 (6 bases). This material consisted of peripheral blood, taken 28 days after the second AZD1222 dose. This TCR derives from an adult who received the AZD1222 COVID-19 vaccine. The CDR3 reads CASSVGGGPNEKLFF. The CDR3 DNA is TGTGCCAGCAGCGTAGGTGGGGGGCCTAATGAAAAACTGTTTTTT.